This T cell receptor beta chain was obtained from a study of blood T cell repertoires in COVID-19 (dated by TCRdb to the early 2020s). For the study in its entirety: Samples covering the acute and convalescent phases of COVID-19 were provided by collaborators in the United States, Italy and Spain. Subjects who had been exposed to COVID-19, were actively infected with it, or had recovered from it provided the deeply sampled blood TCRbeta repertoires that made up the dataset. The samples were drawn from the first 160 participants of the ongoing ImmuneRACE study and from 950 to 1,500 subjects provided by 6 global collaborators. Where available, HLA class I and class II types were taken from metadata supplied by the sample provider and were not determined by assay-based typing. The prospective study material was composed of cDNA or gDNA derived from T cells, B-cell-depleted T cells, or PBMCs. The sample metadata nearly always contained a de-identified subject ID, COVID-19 status, age in years and sex. The repertoires were released in a freely available public database intended as a resource for research on the immune response to SARS-CoV-2.

Collaborating institutions collected whole blood in K2EDTA tubes following their own protocols. For TCRbeta analysis, collaborators shipped samples in one of three forms: frozen whole blood, isolated PBMCs, or DNA extracted from either of those sample types. Details on this clone: Its cognate antigen has yet to be identified. Within one base of it there is no much larger clone, and no base qualities were kept.

What the study reported, not specific to this receptor: Clinical and demographic metadata were provided uncurated, with the amount varying by source and participant.

The immunoSEQ Assay, a bias-controlled multiplex PCR, was used to amplify TCRbeta CDR3 regions from genomic DNA. On the study's bioinformatics: Within the assay, amplification of reference gene primers was used to estimate how many nucleated cells each sample contained. To quantify the absolute abundance of each unique TCRbeta CDR3 rearrangement, sequence reads were collapsed and filtered. For each sample, productive Simpson clonality was calculated as the square root of Simpson's diversity index over productive rearrangements. Held by TCRdb, this immuneACCESS table contains in-frame sequences only and omits some clones. Under half of the omission traces to an unresolved V gene where checked; the cause of the rest is unknown. The DNA gave D and trimming, while V, J and clone size come from that table. The sample profile shows under 40,000 clones; 84% of them were found once. Around 15% of the sample is taken by the ten largest.

According to the germline V gene, CDR1 reads KGHDR and CDR2 reads SFDVKD. At the junction V is shortened by 7 bases and J by 4 bases, with 6 bases in between. There are 11 amino acids in the CDR3, from cysteine to phenylalanine inclusive. The CDR3 DNA has 33 bases and is translated from base 1. The sample taken for sequencing was peripheral blood. The sequence joins TRBV24-1 to TRBJ1-1; the D gene is unclear. The clonotype was recovered from a man aged 50-59 years with active or convalescent COVID-19. The CDR3: CATRSSTEAFF. The DNA sequence reads TGTGCCACCAGATCCTCCACTGAAGCTTTCTTT.